The sequence of this T cell receptor beta chain was determined in a study of blood T cell repertoires in COVID-19. The ends lost 7 bases at V and 4 bases at J; junction bases unmatched: 8. This CDR3 is 15 amino acids long. CDR1 and CDR2 (germline): SEHNR, FQNEAQ (reference sequence). Libraries were prepared by immunoSEQ multiplex PCR; TCRdb keeps only in-frame clonotypes and omits some of them. This sample has about 120,000 clones, with 65% to 85% found just once. What was sequenced was peripheral blood. The chain carries TRBV7-9 and TRBJ1-4; TRBD1 matches at 8 bases. The clonotype originates from a man in his thirties or forties with COVID-19, enrolled during active disease. CDR3 sequence (DNA): TGTGCCAGCACCCCCTTAGACAGGGGTAATGAAAAACTGTTTTTT. This sequence encodes CASTPLDRGNEKLFF.